This TCR beta chain derives from a study of beta chain features in type 1 diabetes. Study results and limitations: Possible PCR preference for shorter templates applied equally to patients and controls. Moderate but significant shortening of TCRB CDR3s was recorded in all four CD4+ subsets from Type 1 diabetes patients.

This clone was seen a few times. Antigen: not known. The CDR3 is made up of 15 amino acids. The authors reverse transcribed all of the isolated RNA, so sequencing captured expressed TCRB transcripts. Generated by immunoSEQ multiplex PCR, the TCRdb table keeps only in-frame clones and is missing some. The table records over 600,000 clones, 9.5% to 15% of them present only once. The source is a young man with type 1 diabetes. The sample comprised naive CD4+ T cells from blood. The chain employs TRBV21-1 and TRBJ2-5. TRBV21-1 is listed as a pseudogene. CDR3 sequence (DNA): TGTGCCAGCAGCAAGGCGGGACAATTCCAAGAGACCCAGTACTTC. Its protein product is CASSKAGQFQETQYF.